The T cell receptor beta chain described here comes from a study of shared clonotypes between healthy human individuals. The CDR3 consists of 14 residues. With V trimmed by 7 bases and J by 10 bases, 8 bases remained unmatched. Germline V gene data show CDR1 as SNHLY and CDR2 as FYNNEI. Only in-frame clones appear in the TCRdb table, and some are missing; sequencing was by immunoSEQ multiplex PCR. This sample yields millions of clones, of which roughly 93% are seen a single time; about 0.39% belongs to the top ten. The rearrangement uses TRBV2 and TRBJ1-6; 9 bases map to TRBD1. The clonotype comes from a man younger than 35 in good health. Some clones in this sample may be carry-over from other donors' samples. The source material was naive CD4+ T cells from PBMCs. The subset is: CD45RA+ positively selected. CDR3 amino acids: CASTDGQGNSPLHF. CDR3 sequence (DNA): TGTGCCAGCACTGATGGACAGGGGAACTCACCCCTCCACTTT.